The entry below describes one TCR beta chain. This sample was taken from a study of shared clonotypes between healthy human individuals. Some clones are missing from TCRdb's copy, which holds only in-frame ones; the method was immunoSEQ multiplex PCR. The repertoire holds approximately 2.4 million clones, with around 95% as singletons. This TCR was sampled from a man between 18 and 29 years old in good health. The sample taken for sequencing was naive CD4+ T cells sorted from blood. Subset denoted: CD45RA+ positively selected.

The CDR3 bases are TGCGCCAGCAGCAGGGGGGGCGACGGCAATCAGCCCCAGCATTTT. Translation gives CASSRGGDGNQPQHF. The chain uses TRBV5-1 and TRBJ1-5; maybe TRBD1 (6 bases). Germline V gene lookup returns CDR1 SGHRS and CDR2 YFSETQ. This CDR3 is built from 15 residues. V gave up 4 bases and J gave up 2 bases, with 13 bases separating them.